This TCR beta chain was identified during a study of cytomegalovirus exposure and HLA in healthy donors. For the study at large: Later analysis reported that the 120 or so validation repertoires shared the platform of the 500 to 750 first-cohort repertoires.

Study conclusions and caveats: In vitro data verified a few CMV-associated chains as specific for CMV antigens. Clusters of TCRs from the first cohort tended to co-occur in the 90 to 150 validation repertoires (as a later analysis found). Listed as cytomegalovirus-associated were 150 to 200 TCR beta chains.

Clones were sequenced by immunoSEQ multiplex PCR, and TCRdb holds only the in-frame ones, with some missing. The repertoire holds some 320,000 clones, with around 90% as singletons. Trimming pared 3 bases from V and 6 bases from J, leaving 12 bases between. Germline CDR1 reads SQVTM; CDR2 reads ANQGSEA. The CDR3 covers 12 residues. Comment on this clone: The target antigen is unknown.

This TCR was recovered from a woman in her twenties or thirties in good health and CMV-seropositive. Sequenced sample: PBMCs. The rearrangement links TRBV29-1 to TRBJ2-7; D is ambiguous. This chain's CDR3 is CSVESRFSEQYF. The CDR3 nucleotides are TGCAGCGTTGAGTCCAGGTTCAGCGAGCAGTACTTC.